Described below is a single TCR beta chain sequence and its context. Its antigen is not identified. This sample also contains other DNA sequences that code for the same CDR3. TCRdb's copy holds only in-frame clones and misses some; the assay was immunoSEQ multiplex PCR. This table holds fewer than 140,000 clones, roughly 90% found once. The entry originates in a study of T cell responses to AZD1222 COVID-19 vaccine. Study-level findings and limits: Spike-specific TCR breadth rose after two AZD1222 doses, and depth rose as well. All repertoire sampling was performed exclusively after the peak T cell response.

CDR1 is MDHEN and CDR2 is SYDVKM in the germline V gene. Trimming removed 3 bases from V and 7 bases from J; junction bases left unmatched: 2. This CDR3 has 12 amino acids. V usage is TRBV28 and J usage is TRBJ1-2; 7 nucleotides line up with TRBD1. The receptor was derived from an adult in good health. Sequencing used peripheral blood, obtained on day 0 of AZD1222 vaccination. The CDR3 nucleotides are TGTGCCAGCAGTTTGTCAGGGGGTGGCTACACCTTC. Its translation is CASSLSGGGYTF.